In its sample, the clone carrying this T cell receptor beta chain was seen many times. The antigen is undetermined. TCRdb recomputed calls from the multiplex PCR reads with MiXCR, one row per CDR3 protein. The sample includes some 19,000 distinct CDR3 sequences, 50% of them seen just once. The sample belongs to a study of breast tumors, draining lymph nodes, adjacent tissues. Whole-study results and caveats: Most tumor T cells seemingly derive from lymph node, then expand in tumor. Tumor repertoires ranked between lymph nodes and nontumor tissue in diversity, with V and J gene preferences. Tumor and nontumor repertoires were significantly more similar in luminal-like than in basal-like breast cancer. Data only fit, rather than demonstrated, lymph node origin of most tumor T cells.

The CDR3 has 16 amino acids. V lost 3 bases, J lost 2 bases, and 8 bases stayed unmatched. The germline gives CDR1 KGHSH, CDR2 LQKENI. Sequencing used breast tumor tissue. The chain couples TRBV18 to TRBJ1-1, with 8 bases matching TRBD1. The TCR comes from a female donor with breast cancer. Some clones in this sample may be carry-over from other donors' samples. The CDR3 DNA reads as TGTGCCAGCTCACCGGGACAGGTGATGTTAAACACTGAAGCTTTCTTT. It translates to CASSPGQVMLNTEAFF.